Described below is a single T cell receptor (beta chain) sequence and its context. This receptor's antigen is unknown. No qualities accompany the bases; no much larger clone lies one base away. V drops 7 bases and J drops 6 bases, leaving 11 bases in between. CDR1 and CDR2 were assigned from the germline V gene as SQVTM and ANQGSEA. The CDR3, cysteine through phenylalanine, is 11 amino acids long. The retained sequence is limited to the CDR3, 33 bases, with the frame set at the first base. RNA was extracted using the RNeasy kit, and about 0.5 to 1 microgram was reverse transcribed with random hexamers. The immunoSEQ multiplex PCR assay, which covers 54 Vbeta and 13 Jbeta segments, was used to amplify TCR beta CDR3 regions. PCR amplification bias was corrected using a synthetic template baseline for primer optimization and computational correction. On the authors' methods: Only productive sequences were kept, with reads annotated to V, D and J genes according to IMGT and analyzed in immunoSEQ Analyzer. Clonality was calculated as one minus the Shannon entropy normalized by log2 of the number of productive unique sequences. For each patient and control, public and private clones were evaluated within the 100 most prevalent clones. Clones were defined as Susac-specific when absent from the healthy and MS cohorts, from approximately 1,100 published viral clones and from other ImmuneACCESS disease sequences. The public reads were run again by TCRdb, first through fastp at Q25 and then through MiXCR, and only productive beta chains were kept. Each record represents a unique CDR3 protein, reported with the most common genes and DNA among its rows. The V and J calls reflect TCRdb's pipeline rather than the authors' work. Here the sample has 170,000 or so distinct CDR3 sequences; around 95% occur a single time. The ten largest clones take up approximately 0.12% of the sample.

The data derive from a study of CD8 T cells in Susac syndrome (dated by TCRdb to between 2018 and 2021). With respect to the entire study: Of the Susac syndrome patients who were sequenced, about 6 had clinically active disease and roughly eight were in clinical remission. At the time of blood withdrawal, Susac syndrome patients were either therapy-naive, taking corticosteroids (with some also receiving IVIg), or on IVIg alone. The study used repertoire sequencing to test whether antigen drove CD8+ T cell activation and differentiation in Susac syndrome. Summary of the overall study and its limitations: In the CD4+ T cell repertoire of Susac syndrome patients, clonal expansion was not detected. The number of individuals in the TCR sequencing and HLA analysis was recognized as being relatively small.

Peripheral blood CD8+ and CD4+ T cells from healthy donors, Susac syndrome patients and multiple sclerosis patients were profiled using high-throughput TCR beta sequencing. The Susac syndrome patients fulfilled recently defined diagnostic criteria for either definite or probable disease. Bulk CD8+ and CD4+ T cells were purified magnetically by negative isolation, whereas CD8+ TEMRA cells were enriched by FACS. Blood was collected in EDTA tubes and processed within 24 hours, with PBMCs isolated through density gradient centrifugation. PBMCs intended for TCR sequencing were cryopreserved in liquid nitrogen and thawed later in a water bath at 37 degrees C. Purity of sorted or isolated CD4+, CD8+ and CD8+ TEMRA cells was at least 90%.

The clonotype comes from a human donor with Susac syndrome. The chain links TRBV29-1 with TRBJ2-3; the D gene is unclear. The sequencing input was CD4+ T cells from PBMCs. This receptor carries the CDR3 CSAPSVDTQYF. The DNA is TGCAGCGCCCCCTCTGTCGATACGCAGTATTTT.